These 32 T cell receptor beta chains share one sample of origin, sequenced in a study of CD8 T cells in ankylosing spondylitis. TCRdb ran MiXCR on the 5' RACE reads and lists one entry per CDR3 protein. The sample lists about 230,000 distinct CDR3 sequences, approximately 7.6% occurring once. The sequenced sample was blood, either unsorted or a sorted T cell fraction (not recorded which). The receptors stem from a female donor with ankylosing spondylitis or in good health (not recorded which).

This clonotype was seen repeatedly, ten times or more. The chain is built from TRBV4-3 and TRBJ1-4; a weak D match, TRBD1 (5 bases). Trimming took off 0 bases at V and 8 bases at J, with 16 bases between the two ends. In germline, CDR1 is LGHNA, CDR2 YSLEER. The CDR3 consists of 16 residues. Written as DNA, the CDR3 is TGCGCCAGCAGCCAAGATCTGGCAGGGCCGATGGAAAAACTGTTTTTT. It translates to CASSQDLAGPMEKLFF.

This clonotype was seen a few times. The chain is built from TRBV6-4 and TRBJ1-1, with unresolved D. The CDR3 contains 13 residues. The V end lost 2 bases, the J end lost 1 base, and 5 bases lay between the germline ends. Germline lookup yields CDR1 MRHNA and CDR2 SNTAGT. The CDR3 DNA reads as TGTGCCAGCAGTGACAGACCGAACACTGAAGCTTTCTTT. Translating it yields CASSDRPNTEAFF.

The chain combines TRBV7-2 with TRBJ1-2; D is possibly TRBD1 (6 bases). CDR3 length: 14 residues. V gave up 5 bases and J gave up 8 bases, with 18 bases separating them. From germline, CDR1 is SGHTA and CDR2 FQGNSA. The CDR3 protein is CASSPRLQGMGYTF. The CDR3 nucleotides read TGTGCCAGCAGCCCACGGTTACAGGGTATGGGCTACACCTTC.

This clonotype was picked up a small number of times. The rearrangement links TRBV7-2 to TRBJ1-1; D unclear. The CDR3 is 15 residues long. From germline, CDR1 is SGHTA and CDR2 FQGNSA. V was shortened by 5 bases and J by 3 bases, with 16 bases between the two germline ends. The CDR3 coding sequence is TGTGCCAGCAGCCGACCGTGGGTGGAAGACACTGAAGCTTTCTTT. Its translation: CASSRPWVEDTEAFF.

J is TRBJ2-1 and V is TRBV20-1; TRBD1 matches 7 bases. With 7 bases clipped from V and 7 bases from J, the junction kept 10 bases outside the gene matches. The CDR3 consists of 13 residues. Germline V gene sequence: CDR1 DFQATT, CDR2 SNEGSKA (reference sequence). The CDR3 loop reads CSVDRLRGNEQFF. As DNA, the CDR3 is TGCAGTGTGGACAGGTTGAGGGGAAATGAGCAGTTCTTC.

As to this clonotype: An end of the junction does not agree with germline; a read error may underlie this. The chain combines TRBV4-3 with TRBJ2-7; D possibly uses TRBD1 or TRBD2 (5 bases each). CDR1 and CDR2 (germline): LGHNA, YSLEER. The CDR3 consists of 13 residues. CDR3 sequence reads: CASSSGRAYAQYF. The CDR3 nucleotides are TGCGCCAGCAGCAGCGGCAGGGCCTACGCGCAGTACTTC.

V is TRBV18 and J is TRBJ2-4; 8 bases are a match to TRBD2. This CDR3 has 14 residues. With 2 bases clipped from V and 6 bases from J, the junction kept 3 bases outside the gene matches. The V gene's germline CDR1 is KGHSH and CDR2 LQKENI. The CDR3 DNA is TGTGCCAGCTCACCAACCGGGGGGGTAAACATTCAGTACTTC. Translation gives CASSPTGGVNIQYF.

This clonotype was found many times. This chain joins TRBV29-1 and TRBJ2-3, with 10 nucleotides matching TRBD2. CDR3 length equals 14 residues. V shed 7 bases, J shed 3 bases, and the junction held 7 bases outside the gene matches. Per the germline V gene, CDR1 is SQVTM and CDR2 is ANQGSEA. Written as DNA, the CDR3 is TGCAGCGCCGACGGGACTAGCGTGACAGATACGCAGTATTTT. Translation gives CSADGTSVTDTQYF.

This clonotype was found many times. The genes are TRBV7-2 and TRBJ2-7; D possibly corresponds to TRBD2 (6 bases). CDR3 size: 14 residues. Deletions cut 4 bases from V and 2 bases from J, with 12 bases between. CDR1 and CDR2 from the germline V gene are SGHTA and FQGNSA. This chain's CDR3 is CASSYWDFAYEQYF. CDR3 nucleotide sequence: TGTGCCAGCAGCTACTGGGACTTTGCCTACGAGCAGTACTTC.

This clonotype was picked up a small number of times. This sequence joins TRBV7-2 and TRBJ1-5; the D is unclear. CDR1 SGHTA and CDR2 FQGNSA come from the germline V gene. V was shortened by 3 bases and J by 4 bases, with 4 bases between the two germline ends. This CDR3 spans 12 amino acids. The CDR3, as DNA: TGTGCCAGCAGCTTCCCAAATCAGCCCCAGCATTTT. It codes for CASSFPNQPQHF.

This clonotype was detected many times. Here the CDR3 reads CSARVAGVTDTQYF. Written as DNA, the CDR3 is TGCAGTGCTAGGGTGGCAGGTGTCACAGATACGCAGTATTTT. This chain connects TRBV20-1 to TRBJ2-3; no definite D call. Germline loops: CDR1 DFQATT, CDR2 SNEGSKA (reference sequence). This CDR3 comprises 14 residues. V was clipped by 3 bases and J by 2 bases, with 12 bases between them.

Ten or more counts support this clonotype. The CDR3 protein is CSASPQTGGPRDEQFF. CDR3 DNA sequence: TGCAGTGCTAGCCCCCAGACGGGAGGGCCAAGGGATGAGCAGTTCTTC. This chain uses TRBV20-1 with TRBJ2-1, with 8 bases matching TRBD2. Trimming at V came to 3 bases and at J to 8 bases, leaving 15 bases not matched to a gene. Looked up from germline, CDR1 is DFQATT and CDR2 is SNEGSKA (reference sequence). There are 16 residues in the CDR3.

There are many counts of this clonotype. The chain joins TRBV7-2 to TRBJ2-5, with no clear D. CDR1 is SGHTA, CDR2 FQGNSA, per germline. The CDR3 contains 13 residues. The germline V and J ends were trimmed by 1 base and 4 bases, with 7 bases remaining between them. The CDR3 protein is CASSLVVRETQYF. Here the CDR3 DNA reads TGTGCCAGCAGCTTAGTTGTTCGAGAGACCCAGTACTTC. Combining the CDR3 with reference TRBV7-2 and TRBJ2-5 gives the whole variable domain GAGVSQSPSNKVTEKGKDVELRCDPISGHTALYWYRQSLGQGLEFLIYFQGNSAPDKSGLPSDRFSAERTGGSVSTLTIQRTQQEDSAVYLCASSLVVRETQYFGPGTRLLVL.

A remark on this clonotype: Its ends do not fully match the called genes, so a read error is possible. The chain employs TRBV12-3 or TRBV12-4 and TRBJ2-3; maybe TRBD2 (6 bases). The CDR3 is 17 amino acids. The CDR3 loop reads CANSFRGGPFSTGTQYF. The CDR3 nucleotides read TGTGCCAACAGTTTTAGGGGAGGCCCGTTCAGCACAGGTACGCAGTATTTT.

Many counts were recorded for this clonotype. The gene calls are TRBV29-1 and TRBJ2-7, with 9 bases matching TRBD1. CDR3 length: 15 amino acids. From germline, CDR1 is SQVTM and CDR2 ANQGSEA. J lost 5 bases, V lost 4 bases, and 12 bases had no gene match. CDR3 residues: CSVGSPGQGNHEQYF. Written as DNA, the CDR3 is TGCAGCGTTGGGTCTCCGGGACAGGGAAACCACGAGCAGTACTTC.

This clonotype was counted a few times. This rearrangement joins TRBV7-2 to TRBJ2-1, with 11 bases that match TRBD2. Trimming took 7 bases from V and 4 from J; bases not matched to a gene: 12. This CDR3 contains 17 residues. Germline V gene sequence: CDR1 SGHTA, CDR2 FQGNSA. CDR3 nucleotide sequence: TGTGCCAGCATCGGCGCGGGGCTAGCGGGGGGATACAATGAGCAGTTCTTC. This translates into CASIGAGLAGGYNEQFF. The whole variable domain, remainder taken from reference TRBV7-2 and TRBJ2-1, is GAGVSQSPSNKVTEKGKDVELRCDPISGHTALYWYRQSLGQGLEFLIYFQGNSAPDKSGLPSDRFSAERTGGSVSTLTIQRTQQEDSAVYLCASIGAGLAGGYNEQFFGPGTRLTVL.

This chain uses TRBV6-1 with TRBJ1-5; tentative D call: TRBD1 (5 bases). V was pared by 8 bases and J by 3 bases, with 14 bases between. This CDR3 contains 14 residues. Germline CDR1 reads MNHNS; CDR2 reads SASEGT. As DNA, the CDR3 is TGTGCCAGCTCCCGGGGGGGACCCAATCAGCCCCAGCATTTT. This translates into CASSRGGPNQPQHF.

In its sample, this clonotype was seen many times. The V call is TRBV29-1, the J call TRBJ2-1, with D possibly TRBD2 on 5 matching bases. CDR1 and CDR2 from the germline V gene are SQVTM and ANQGSEA. There are 14 residues in the CDR3. V was cut by 1 base and J by 0 bases, with 7 bases left in between. The CDR3 reads CSVEGRSSYNEQFF. The CDR3 coding sequence is TGCAGCGTTGAAGGGAGGAGCTCCTACAATGAGCAGTTCTTC.

This clonotype has ten or more counts. The J gene is TRBJ1-1, the V gene TRBV12-3 or TRBV12-4, with D possibly matching TRBD1 (6 bases). The CDR3 consists of 12 residues. V shed 6 bases and J shed 10 bases, with 15 bases lying between them. CDR3 loop: CASSIGGRGAFF. The DNA for the CDR3 is TGTGCCAGCAGCATAGGGGGACGTGGAGCTTTCTTT.

The chain uses TRBV7-9 and TRBJ2-1, with 11 bases matching TRBD2. The J segment lost 9 bases and the V segment lost 7 bases, leaving 11 bases of the junction unmatched. Germline CDR1 is SEHNR and CDR2 is FQNEAQ (reference sequence). CDR3 length: 15 amino acids. CDR3 sequence: CASILASGRSSEQFF. The DNA of the CDR3 is TGTGCCAGCATCCTCGCTAGCGGGAGGTCTAGTGAGCAGTTCTTC.

This clonotype was counted many times. The rearrangement joins TRBV21-1 to TRBJ2-7; the D call TRBD1 from the table was never checked on the DNA. TRBV21-1 is assigned pseudogene status. The CDR3 runs to 13 residues. The CDR3 sequence is CASGAGSSYEQYF. CDR3 bases: TGTGCCAGCGGGGCGGGGTCCTCCTACGAGCAGTACTTC.

This clonotype was recorded at least ten times. V is TRBV4-3 and J is TRBJ1-5; D is uncertain. Germline V lookup: CDR1 LGHNA, CDR2 YSLEER. CDR3 length: 15 residues. V was shortened by 0 bases and J by 0 bases, with 6 bases between the two germline ends. This chain's CDR3 is CASSQEGYSNQPQHF. The DNA of the CDR3 is TGCGCCAGCAGCCAAGAGGGGTATAGCAATCAGCCCCAGCATTTT.

This clonotype was seen many times. The chain couples TRBV2 to TRBJ2-2; tentatively, D is TRBD2 (6 bases). V lost 1 base, J lost 7 bases, and 16 bases lay in between. The germline gives CDR1 SNHLY, CDR2 FYNNEI. The CDR3 contains 16 residues. The DNA of the CDR3 is TGTGCCAGCAGTGAAGGAGGAGGGATGGGGCACGGGGAGCTGTTTTTT. Its translation is CASSEGGGMGHGELFF.

The sample holds many counts of this clonotype. The rearrangement uses TRBV20-1 and TRBJ1-5; 12 bases are a match to TRBD1. J was trimmed by 15 bases and V by 3 bases; bases with no gene match: 15. Looked up from germline, CDR1 is DFQATT and CDR2 is SNEGSKA (reference sequence). There are 15 residues in the CDR3. CDR3 nucleotide sequence: TGCAGTGCTAGTCATCCGGGACAGGGGGCGGGAGATCGGCATTTT. Protein: CSASHPGQGAGDRHF.

This clonotype was observed at least ten times. This chain uses TRBV14 with TRBJ2-1; D is undetermined. Trimming pared 4 bases from V and 0 bases from J, leaving 19 bases between. From germline, CDR1 is SGHDN and CDR2 FVKESK. CDR3 length: 18 residues. This chain's CDR3 is CASSRLRATSSSYNEQFF. In nucleotides, the CDR3 is TGTGCCAGCAGCCGCTTGCGCGCCACTTCTAGCTCCTACAATGAGCAGTTCTTC. The complete variable domain, with remaining parts taken from reference TRBV14 and TRBJ2-1, reads EAGVTQFPSHSVIEKGQTVTLRCDPISGHDNLYWYRRVMGKEIKFLLHFVKESKQDESGMPNNRFLAERTGGTYSTLKVQPAELEDSGVYFCASSRLRATSSSYNEQFFGPGTRLTVL.

This clonotype has ten or more counts. The chain links TRBV6-2 or TRBV6-3 to TRBJ2-2; 12 bases align to TRBD2. V shed 6 bases and J 7 bases; nucleotides not matched to a gene: 9. The CDR3 has 16 amino acids. In germline, CDR1 is MNHEY, CDR2 SVGEGT. The CDR3 DNA reads as TGTGCCAGCAGCCCCCGACTAGCGGGAGCGGGCGGGGAGCTGTTTTTT. Protein: CASSPRLAGAGGELFF.

This clonotype was recorded a few times. The J gene is TRBJ1-2, the V gene TRBV7-9, with a possible D match to TRBD1 (5 bases). This CDR3 has 14 residues. Per germline, CDR1 SEHNR and CDR2 FQNEAQ (reference sequence). V was cut by 4 bases and J by 2 bases, with 11 bases left in between. The CDR3 protein is CASSSQTGNYGYTF. Here the CDR3 DNA reads TGTGCCAGCAGCTCCCAAACAGGCAACTATGGCTACACCTTC.

This clonotype was detected once. This may be a read error, as it is one base from a much larger clone. The chain recombines TRBV5-4 with TRBJ1-1, with 8 bases that match TRBD1. With V trimmed by 3 bases and J by 4 bases, 8 bases remained unmatched. CDR1 and CDR2 (germline): SGHNT, YYREEE (reference sequence). This CDR3 is built from 15 residues. CDR3 nucleotide sequence: TGTGCCAGCAGCTGGGGGGACAGGCCATGCACTGAAGCTTTCTTT. Translated: CASSWGDRPCTEAFF.

The table lists this clonotype with many counts. The chain uses TRBV7-3 and TRBJ2-5; 8 nucleotides line up with TRBD1. Looked up from germline, CDR1 is SGHTA and CDR2 is FQGTGA. The ends lost 5 bases at V and 0 bases at J; junction bases unmatched: 11. The CDR3 is 17 amino acids. The CDR3 DNA sequence: TGTGCCAGCAGCCCAATTCGGACAGGGCAGGACCAAGAGACCCAGTACTTC. This gives the protein CASSPIRTGQDQETQYF.

This clonotype occurred many times. The CDR3 spells CASSHRSREGYGYTF. CDR3 nucleotides: TGCGCCAGCAGCCATCGCTCCCGCGAGGGATATGGCTACACCTTC. The genes are TRBV4-3 and TRBJ1-2, with D unclear. CDR3 length: 15 amino acids. In germline, CDR1 is LGHNA, CDR2 YSLEER. Trimming took 3 bases from V and 5 from J, leaving 16 bases between them.

This clonotype was observed at least ten times. This sequence joins TRBV30 and TRBJ2-5; tentative D call: TRBD2 (5 bases). The ends were cut back, 4 bases at V and 5 bases at J, with 11 bases in the middle. The CDR3 is 12 residues long. Germline CDR1 GTSNPN, CDR2 SVGIG (reference sequence). The CDR3 is CAWKGLLETQYF. The CDR3 DNA follows: TGTGCCTGGAAAGGACTCCTGGAGACCCAGTACTTC.

The table lists this clonotype with many counts. V is TRBV12-3 or TRBV12-4 and J is TRBJ2-7; D is possibly TRBD1 or TRBD2 (7 bases each). The CDR3 is 13 amino acids. The V end was cut by 3 bases, the J end by 7 bases, with 13 bases between. CDR3 region: CASSFRGGEEQYF. CDR3 nucleotide sequence: TGTGCCAGCAGTTTCAGGGGGGGAGAGGAGCAGTACTTC.